The sequence of this T cell receptor (beta chain) was determined in a study of long-term antiretroviral therapy in people with HIV. On this clone itself: Its matching antigen is unknown.

Study-level results: Although diversity increased after ART, it remained lower than in transplant donor controls. Repertoires in HIV (unlike those of controls) had narrower CDR3 length ranges. Every time point showed a repertoire led by clones expanded before ART.

Survey-level immunoSEQ v3.0 assays were run. The method was immunoSEQ multiplex PCR; TCRdb's version includes in-frame clones alone and lacks a portion of them. Among tens of thousands of clones listed, 65% to 90% were seen once. This CDR3 comprises 16 residues. The rearrangement links TRBV21-1 to TRBJ1-2; TRBD1, the table's D call, was not compared with the DNA. TRBV21-1 is recorded as a pseudogene. The sequencing here drew on unsorted PBMCs, taken 0.3 years after starting antiretroviral therapy. The source of this sequence is a man aged 18 to 29 with HIV. Here the CDR3 DNA reads TGTGCCAGCAGCACAAGACAGGGGGATAATAACTATGGCTACACCTTC. Translating it yields CASSTRQGDNNYGYTF.